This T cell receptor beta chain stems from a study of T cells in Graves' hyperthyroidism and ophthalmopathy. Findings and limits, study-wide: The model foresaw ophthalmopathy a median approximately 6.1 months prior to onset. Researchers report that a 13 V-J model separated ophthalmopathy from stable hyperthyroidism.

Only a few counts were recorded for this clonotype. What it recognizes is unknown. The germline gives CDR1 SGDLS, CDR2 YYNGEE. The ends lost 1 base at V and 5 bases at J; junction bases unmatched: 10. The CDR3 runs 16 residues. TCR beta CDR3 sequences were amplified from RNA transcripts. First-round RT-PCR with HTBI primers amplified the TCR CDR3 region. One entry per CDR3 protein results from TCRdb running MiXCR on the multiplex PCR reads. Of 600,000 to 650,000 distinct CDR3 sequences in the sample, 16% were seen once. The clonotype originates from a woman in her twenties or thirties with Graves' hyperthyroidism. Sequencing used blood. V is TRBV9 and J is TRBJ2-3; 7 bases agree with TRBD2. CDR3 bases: TGTGCCAGCAGCGTATCATCTGGCGGGAGAATAGATACGCAGTATTTT. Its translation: CASSVSSGGRIDTQYF.